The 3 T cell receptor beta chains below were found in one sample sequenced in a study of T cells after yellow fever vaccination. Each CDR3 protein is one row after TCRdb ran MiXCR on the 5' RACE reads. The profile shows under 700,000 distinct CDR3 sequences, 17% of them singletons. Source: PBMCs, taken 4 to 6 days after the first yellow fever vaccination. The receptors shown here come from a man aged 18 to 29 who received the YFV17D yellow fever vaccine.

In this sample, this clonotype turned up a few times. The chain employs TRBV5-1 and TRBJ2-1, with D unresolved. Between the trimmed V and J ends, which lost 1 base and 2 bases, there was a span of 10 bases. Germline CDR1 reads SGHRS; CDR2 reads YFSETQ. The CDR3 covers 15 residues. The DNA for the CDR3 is TGCGCCAGCAGCTTGAACACTGGCACCTACAATGAGCAGTTCTTC. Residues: CASSLNTGTYNEQFF.

DNA of the CDR3: TGTGCCAGCTCACTCCTTCCACCGGGGGGTCTGGAGGCCAAAAACATTCAGTACTTC. Its translation: CASSLLPPGGLEAKNIQYF. The chain employs TRBV18 and TRBJ2-4; the match to TRBD2 covers 7 bases. The length of the CDR3 is 19 residues. V dropped 4 bases and J dropped 1; count of bases not matched to a gene: 16. Germline V gene data show CDR1 as KGHSH and CDR2 as LQKENI.

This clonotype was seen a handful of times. CDR3 region: CASTQSWGQASTDTQYF. Here the CDR3 DNA reads TGCGCCAGCACCCAAAGCTGGGGACAGGCTAGCACAGATACGCAGTATTTT. J is TRBJ2-3 and V is TRBV5-1; 8 bases are shared with TRBD1. V lost 6 bases, J lost 0 bases, and 12 bases stayed unmatched. The CDR3 is made up of 17 amino acids. Germline CDR1 and CDR2: SGHRS and YFSETQ.